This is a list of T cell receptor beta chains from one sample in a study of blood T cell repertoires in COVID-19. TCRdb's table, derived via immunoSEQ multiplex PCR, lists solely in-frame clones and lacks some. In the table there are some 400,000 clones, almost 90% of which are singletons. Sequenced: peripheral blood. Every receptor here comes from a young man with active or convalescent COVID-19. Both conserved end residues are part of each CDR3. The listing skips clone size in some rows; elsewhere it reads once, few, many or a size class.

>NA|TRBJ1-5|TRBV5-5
CASSLGEQDPYNQPQHF
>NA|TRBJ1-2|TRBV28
CASSRLRGGGRINYGYTF
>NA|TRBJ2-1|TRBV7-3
CASSRRGSDYNEQFF
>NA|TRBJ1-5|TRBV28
CASSLLVEAPYLNQPQHF
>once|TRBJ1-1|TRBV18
CASSPGQRPEAFF
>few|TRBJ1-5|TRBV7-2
CASSLVGQGNQPQHF
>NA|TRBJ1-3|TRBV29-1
CSVDVIEENTIYF
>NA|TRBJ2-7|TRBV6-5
CATIKTSGAREQYF
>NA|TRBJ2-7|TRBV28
CASSLLRGSPYEQYF
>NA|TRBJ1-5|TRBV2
CASSDRVLSNQPQHF
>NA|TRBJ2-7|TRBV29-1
CSVHRGGHEQYF
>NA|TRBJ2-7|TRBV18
CASSPRDRASYEQYF
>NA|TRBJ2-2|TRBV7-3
CASSSTGVTGELFF
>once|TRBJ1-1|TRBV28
CASTGNTEAFF
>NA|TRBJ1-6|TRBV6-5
CASSYSSAVSPLHF
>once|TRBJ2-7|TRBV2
CASKTRLAGWEEQYF